One sample yielded the 29 T cell receptor beta chains listed below, sequenced in a study of shared clonotypes between healthy human individuals. Using immunoSEQ multiplex PCR, the repertoire was profiled, and TCRdb retains in-frame clones only, with some absent. This sample has about 2.1 million clones, with about 93% found just once. As defined, naive CD8 cells were CD45RO-negative and positively selected for CCR7, with terminally differentiated effector memory CD45RA+ cells excluded. Source material: naive CD8+ T cells from PBMCs. These receptors came from a man between 18 and 29 years old in good health. Some clones in this sample may be carry-over from other donors' samples.

A note on this clone: The sample holds other DNA sequences that translate to the same CDR3. This chain links TRBV7-9 with TRBJ1-1; 8 bases line up with TRBD1. V lost 5 bases, J lost 7 bases, and 3 bases stayed unmatched. The CDR3 runs 12 residues. CDR1 is SEHNR and CDR2 is FQNEAQ in the germline V gene (reference sequence). As DNA, the CDR3 is TGTGCCAGCAGCCTCGGGACAGGTGAAGCTTTCTTT. It is translated as CASSLGTGEAFF.

The chain couples TRBV9 to TRBJ2-3; unclear D gene. CDR1 is SGDLS and CDR2 is YYNGEE in the germline V gene. V lost 0 bases and J 8 bases, leaving 16 bases between the germline ends. The CDR3 loop spans 15 amino acids. The CDR3 sequence is CASSVEVLTTGTQYF. The CDR3 coding sequence is TGTGCCAGCAGCGTAGAGGTTCTAACCACGGGTACGCAGTATTTT.

The rearrangement joins TRBV7-8 to TRBJ2-7; 8 positions match TRBD1. This CDR3 has 15 amino acids. Trimming cost V 5 bases and J 0 bases; bases outside gene matches: 6. Looked up from germline, CDR1 is SGHVS and CDR2 is FQNEAQ. The CDR3 DNA reads as TGTGCCAGCAGCAAACGACAGGGGATCTCCTACGAGCAGTACTTC. Amino acids: CASSKRQGISYEQYF.

The V call is TRBV9, the J call TRBJ2-7; 7 nucleotides match TRBD1. This CDR3 is 14 amino acids long. V dropped 4 bases and J dropped 3; count of bases not matched to a gene: 7. Germline CDR1 SGDLS, CDR2 YYNGEE. The CDR3 nucleotides are TGTGCCAGCAGCCAAAGGGACAGAGTCTACGAGCAGTACTTC. Translated, it gives CASSQRDRVYEQYF.

The gene calls are TRBV4-3 and TRBJ1-2, with 8 bases lining up with TRBD1. The germline V gene has CDR1 LGHNA and CDR2 YSLEER. Trimming took 0 bases from V and 2 from J; bases not matched to a gene: 8. The CDR3 spans 17 residues. CDR3 protein: CASSQDLGTGANYGYTF. CDR3 coding DNA: TGCGCCAGCAGCCAAGATTTGGGGACAGGAGCCAACTATGGCTACACCTTC.

The chain uses TRBV4-1 and TRBJ1-2; 10 nucleotides agree with TRBD1. The J segment lost 6 bases and the V segment lost 4 bases, leaving 8 bases of the junction unmatched. From germline, CDR1 is MGHRA and CDR2 YSYEKL. The CDR3 spans 15 residues. The CDR3 DNA reads TGCGCCAGCAGCCGTTATTCCGGGACAGGGGATGGCTACACCTTC. Translating gives CASSRYSGTGDGYTF.

The CDR3 coding sequence is TGTGCCAGCAGCCCAGTACCGGGACAGGGTCCCTACGAGCAGTACTTC. It translates to CASSPVPGQGPYEQYF. V and J are TRBV7-9 and TRBJ2-7; TRBD1 aligns across 9 bases. Per the germline V gene, CDR1 is SEHNR and CDR2 is FQNEAQ (reference sequence). The length of the CDR3 is 16 residues. The trim removed 5 bases at V and 2 bases at J, leaving 10 bases unmatched. Filled out from reference TRBV7-9 and TRBJ2-7, the complete variable domain reads DTGVSQNPRHKITKRGQNVTFRCDPISEHNRLYWYRQTLGQGPEFLTYFQNEAQLEKSRLLSDRFSAERPKGSFSTLEIQRTEQGDSAMYLCASSPVPGQGPYEQYFGPGTRLTVT.

As for this clone: The same CDR3 can be traced to other DNA sequences in this sample. The chain joins TRBV27 to TRBJ2-1, with D tentatively TRBD1 (5 bases). The CDR3 length is 14 residues. Per the germline V gene, CDR1 is MNHEY and CDR2 is SMNVEV (reference sequence). Trimming cost V 1 base and J 4 bases, with 8 bases left between them. CDR3 in DNA: TGTGCCAGCAGTTTATGGGGCTCATACAATGAGCAGTTCTTC. Amino acids: CASSLWGSYNEQFF.

The J gene is TRBJ2-7, the V gene TRBV4-3, with D possibly matching TRBD1 (7 bases). This CDR3 has 14 residues. V was trimmed by 2 bases and J by 2 bases, leaving 10 bases between them. Per the germline V gene, CDR1 is LGHNA and CDR2 is YSLEER. The CDR3 coding sequence is TGCGCCAGCAGCCAACAGGGGGAGGCCTACGAGCAGTACTTC. Its protein product is CASSQQGEAYEQYF.

The chain joins TRBV29-1 to TRBJ1-2; D is ambiguous. This CDR3 has 11 residues. The V gene's germline CDR1 is SQVTM and CDR2 ANQGSEA. The V end lost 6 bases, the J end lost 8 bases, and 13 bases lay between the germline ends. In DNA, the CDR3 is TGCAGCGTCCCCCATGCCCGGGGCTACACCTTC. As protein: CSVPHARGYTF.

The CDR3: CASSLSVRSTDTQYF. DNA of the CDR3: TGTGCCAGCAGCTTAAGTGTCAGAAGCACAGATACGCAGTATTTT. The rearrangement uses TRBV7-3 and TRBJ2-3; D is unclear. The CDR3 is 15 amino acids. Trimming removed 1 base from V and 0 bases from J, with 8 bases in between. Per germline, CDR1 SGHTA and CDR2 FQGTGA.

The chain carries TRBV10-1 and TRBJ2-3; D tentatively reads TRBD1 or TRBD2 (5 bases each). The CDR3 runs 13 residues. Germline assignment: CDR1 WNHNN and CDR2 SYGVQD (reference sequence). V was cut by 2 bases and J by 3 bases, with 6 bases left in between. The CDR3 protein is CASSEEGTDTQYF. CDR3 sequence (DNA): TGCGCCAGCAGTGAGGAGGGGACAGATACGCAGTATTTT.

This chain links TRBV10-1 with TRBJ2-3; TRBD2 agrees at 12 bases. Germline V gene lookup returns CDR1 WNHNN and CDR2 SYGVQD (reference sequence). The J segment lost 1 base and the V segment lost 6 bases, leaving 8 bases of the junction unmatched. The CDR3 is made up of 17 amino acids. The DNA of the CDR3 is TGCGCCAGCAGCGAAGCGCGACTAGCGGGGGGCACAGATACGCAGTATTTT. This translates into CASSEARLAGGTDTQYF.

This chain links TRBV6-5 with TRBJ2-2; no definite D call. Germline V lookup: CDR1 MNHEY, CDR2 SVGAGI. Trimming cost V 4 bases and J 3 bases, with 15 bases left between them. The CDR3 contains 16 residues. CDR3 sequence: CASSSGPKFYTGELFF. The CDR3, as DNA: TGTGCCAGCAGTTCCGGGCCAAAGTTTTACACCGGGGAGCTGTTTTTT.

As regards this clone: Other DNA sequences in the sample encode the same CDR3. The chain links TRBV5-1 to TRBJ2-7; TRBD1 agrees at 9 bases. After removal of 5 bases from V and 3 bases from J, the junction contained 3 bases not matched to a gene. Germline assignment: CDR1 SGHRS and CDR2 YFSETQ. This CDR3 comprises 13 residues. The CDR3 DNA sequence: TGCGCCAGCAGTTGGGGACAGGGCTACGAGCAGTACTTC. Translating it yields CASSWGQGYEQYF.

J is TRBJ2-3 and V is TRBV29-1; tentatively, D is TRBD1 or TRBD2 (6 bases each). The V gene lost 5 bases and the J gene lost 2 bases, with 14 bases spanning the gap. The CDR3 runs 14 residues. Germline CDR1 is SQVTM and CDR2 is ANQGSEA. This chain's CDR3 is CSVPQGGDTDTQYF. CDR3 coding DNA: TGCAGCGTTCCACAGGGCGGGGACACAGATACGCAGTATTTT.

This rearrangement joins TRBV7-8 to TRBJ2-1, with 7 positions matching TRBD1. The germline CDR1 and CDR2 sequences are SGHVS and FQNEAQ. The junction had 5 bases not matched to a gene; V was cut back by 3 bases and J by 0 bases. The CDR3 has 16 residues. The CDR3 DNA reads TGTGCCAGCAGCTTGGGGACAGTATACTCCTACAATGAGCAGTTCTTC. It yields the protein CASSLGTVYSYNEQFF.

As concerns this clone: This specimen includes other DNA sequences encoding the same CDR3. This chain uses TRBV29-1 with TRBJ2-7; D possibly corresponds to TRBD1 (5 bases). CDR1 is SQVTM, CDR2 ANQGSEA, per germline. V lost 6 bases and J lost 4, with 10 bases in between. This CDR3 is 11 amino acids long. This chain's CDR3 is CSVRQTYEQYF. The CDR3 nucleotides are TGCAGCGTGAGACAGACTTACGAGCAGTACTTC.

This clone was detected once. The V gene is TRBV4-2, the J gene TRBJ2-2; tentative D call: TRBD1 (5 bases). The V end was cut by 0 bases, the J end by 4 bases, with 9 bases between. The V gene's germline CDR1 is LGHNA and CDR2 YNFKEQ. The CDR3 is made up of 15 amino acids. The CDR3 sequence is CASSQDRVGTGELFF. DNA for the CDR3: TGTGCCAGCAGCCAAGACAGGGTAGGCACCGGGGAGCTGTTTTTT.

The rearrangement uses TRBV27 and TRBJ2-3; maybe TRBD1 (6 bases). The CDR3 has 13 residues. Germline values: CDR1 MNHEY, CDR2 SMNVEV (reference sequence). Trimming took 5 bases from V and 3 from J, leaving 9 bases between them. The CDR3 bases are TGTGCCAGCAGTCACAGGGTTACAGATACGCAGTATTTT. This encodes CASSHRVTDTQYF.

V is TRBV11-2 and J is TRBJ1-5; D ambiguous. V lost 1 base and J 6 bases, leaving 19 bases between the germline ends. This CDR3 has 17 residues. CDR1 is SGHAT, CDR2 FQNNGV, per germline. CDR3 in DNA: TGTGCCAGCAGCTTAGCCCAAAACCGACCCGGTTGTCAGCCCCAGCATTTT. Protein sequence: CASSLAQNRPGCQPQHF.

This chain links TRBV5-6 with TRBJ2-5; unclear D gene. CDR3 length equals 14 residues. CDR1 is SGHDT, CDR2 YYEEEE, per germline. Between the trimmed V and J ends, which lost 0 bases and 2 bases, there was a span of 8 bases. CDR3 residues: CASSLVRVQETQYF. The CDR3 coding sequence is TGTGCCAGCAGCTTGGTTCGGGTACAAGAGACCCAGTACTTC.

A note on this clone: Other DNA sequences in this specimen translate into the identical CDR3. The chain recombines TRBV28 with TRBJ2-7, with 8 bases fitting TRBD2. Per germline, CDR1 MDHEN and CDR2 SYDVKM. CDR3 size: 14 residues. Trimming took 2 bases from V and 0 from J; bases not matched to a gene: 0. CDR3 coding DNA: TGTGCCAGCAGTTTAGCGGGGGGCTCCTACGAGCAGTACTTC. It codes for CASSLAGGSYEQYF.

The chain has TRBV2 and TRBJ1-5, with 7 nucleotides matching TRBD1. V was clipped by 6 bases and J by 6 bases; unmatched bases: 8. CDR1 SNHLY and CDR2 FYNNEI come from the germline V gene. The CDR3 is 14 residues long. CDR3 DNA sequence: TGTGCCAGCAGAGCCAGCAGGGGGGCTCAGCCCCAGCATTTT. This translates into CASRASRGAQPQHF.

The chain has TRBV11-2 and TRBJ2-5, with D perhaps TRBD1 (6 bases). The CDR3 runs to 13 residues. Trimming pared 5 bases from V and 1 base from J, leaving 8 bases between. Per germline, CDR1 SGHAT and CDR2 FQNNGV. The CDR3 DNA reads as TGTGCCAGCAGCCTGGACAGCCAAGAGACCCAGTACTTC. The encoded protein is CASSLDSQETQYF.

With respect to this clone: The same CDR3 is also encoded by other DNA sequences in this sample. CDR3 region: CSARDRAYEQYF. The CDR3 DNA is TGCAGCGCCCGGGACCGTGCCTACGAGCAGTACTTC. V and J are TRBV29-1 and TRBJ2-7, with D possibly called TRBD1 or TRBD2 (5 bases each). Trimming removed 7 bases from V and 2 bases from J, with 12 bases in between. The length of the CDR3 is 12 residues. The germline V gene has CDR1 SQVTM and CDR2 ANQGSEA.

V is TRBV27 and J is TRBJ2-7; TRBD1 aligns across 9 bases. The germline V gene has CDR1 MNHEY and CDR2 SMNVEV (reference sequence). With V trimmed by 2 bases and J by 2 bases, 7 bases remained unmatched. This CDR3 contains 16 residues. The CDR3 nucleotides read TGTGCCAGCAGTTTAAGCGGGACAGGGTTTACCTACGAGCAGTACTTC. It specifies CASSLSGTGFTYEQYF.

This rearrangement joins TRBV28 to TRBJ2-1; 8 bases agree with TRBD1. V was clipped by 3 bases and J by 9 bases; unmatched bases: 10. The CDR3 has 15 residues. CDR1 MDHEN and CDR2 SYDVKM come from the germline V gene. The CDR3 sequence: CASSFPRQGQVEQFF. DNA of the CDR3: TGTGCCAGCAGTTTTCCGCGACAGGGGCAGGTTGAGCAGTTCTTC.

V is TRBV5-4 and J is TRBJ2-3; no firm D call. V lost 6 bases, J lost 0 bases, and 8 bases lay in between. This CDR3 region has 13 residues. Germline CDR1 reads SGHNT; CDR2 reads YYREEE (reference sequence). CDR3 nucleotides: TGTGCCAGCACCACCCTTAGCACAGATACGCAGTATTTT. This gives the protein CASTTLSTDTQYF.